Included here is one TCR beta chain sequence, with context. Its cognate antigen is unknown. The data originate from a study of T-cell memory formation after mild COVID-19. Broader study findings: Shrinking CD4+ clones were chiefly CM and EM; CD8+ ones were chiefly EMRA.

V gave up 5 bases and J gave up 7 bases, with 17 bases separating them. This CDR3 has 14 residues. Germline assignment: CDR1 SGHVS and CDR2 FNYEAQ. TCR alpha and TCR beta cDNA libraries carrying sample barcodes and UMIs were produced by 5'RACE using constant-segment primers. TCRdb re-derived calls from the 5' RACE reads in MiXCR, one entry per CDR3 protein. This table has fewer than 650,000 distinct CDR3 sequences, 17% appearing once. Sequencing was done on a sample of PBMCs or a T cell subset sorted from them (not recorded which). This TCR came from an adult woman who had mild COVID-19 (a few samples of this study predate the infection). Cell type and time point are not known. The chain employs TRBV7-6 and TRBJ1-1; D gene unclear. CDR3 DNA: TGTGCCAGCAGCACCAGCCCGACGGGGATTGAAGCTTTCTTT. This sequence encodes CASSTSPTGIEAFF.